The clone carrying this TCR beta chain was detected only once. What it recognizes is unknown. CDR1 SGHNT and CDR2 YYREEE come from the germline V gene (reference sequence). The CDR3 runs to 14 residues. V lost 10 bases to trimming and J lost 5 bases, with 21 bases between them. These data belong to a study of vaccination effects on CD4 cells after COVID-19. Generated by immunoSEQ multiplex PCR, the TCRdb table keeps only in-frame clones and is missing some. The data show 25,000 to 30,000 clones, approximately 70% seen once. Expansion of antigen-specific CD4+ T cells with viral peptide pools was carried out by the ViraFEST assay before sequencing. Researchers isolated CD4+ T cells once approximately 10 days of culture had elapsed. In the vaccine recipients, nucleocapsid antibodies were negative and there was no prior SARS-CoV-2 infection. PBMC were cultured at about 2 million per well with 9.5 to 10 IU/ml IL-2 and about 9.4 ug/ml peptides. The authors exchanged half the medium for IL-2 medium on days 3 and 7.

The specimen was CD4+ T cells from PBMCs cultured with HCoV-NL63 spike peptides, collected before COVID-19 vaccination. This clonotype originated in a human donor who received a COVID-19 vaccine. The chain combines TRBV5-4 with TRBJ1-2; possible D gene TRBD1, 5 bases. The CDR3 sequence: CAGSQAGTAYGYTF. The CDR3 region has the DNA TGTGCCGGTTCCCAGGCCGGGACCGCATATGGCTACACCTTC.